Given below is one T cell receptor beta chain in context. The data originate from a study of blood T cell repertoires in COVID-19. On the study more broadly: Both acute and convalescent COVID-19 samples were obtained from the United States, Italy and Spain. T cells, B-cell-depleted T cells, or PBMCs supplied cDNA or gDNA.

The V end was cut by 5 bases, the J end by 4 bases, with 9 bases between. Germline values: CDR1 SGHVS, CDR2 FQNEAQ. The CDR3 has 12 residues. In the original processing: Quantification of nucleated cells was approximated via reference gene primer amplification. Assay used: immunoSEQ multiplex PCR; TCRdb lists only in-frame clones, some missing. V, J and clone size were drawn from that table, and D and trimming were deduced from the DNA. The sample contains 30,000 or so clones, about four fifths of which appear only once. The receptor was isolated from a man in his fifties or sixties with acute or convalescent COVID-19. The sequenced material came from peripheral blood. The V gene is TRBV7-8, the J gene TRBJ2-7; D is unresolved. DNA of the CDR3: TGTGCCAGCAGCATGACAAATTACGAGCAGTACTTC. This gives the protein CASSMTNYEQYF.